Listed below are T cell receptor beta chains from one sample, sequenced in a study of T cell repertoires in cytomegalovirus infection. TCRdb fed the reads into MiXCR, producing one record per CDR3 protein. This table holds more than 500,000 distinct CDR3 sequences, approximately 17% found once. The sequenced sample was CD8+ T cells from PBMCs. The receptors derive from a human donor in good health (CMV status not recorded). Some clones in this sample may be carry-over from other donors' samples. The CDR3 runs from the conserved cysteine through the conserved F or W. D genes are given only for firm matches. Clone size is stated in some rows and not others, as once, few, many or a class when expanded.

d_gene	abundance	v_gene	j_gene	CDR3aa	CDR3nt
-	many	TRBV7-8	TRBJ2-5	CASSPPWREETQYF	TGTGCCAGCAGCCCCCCTTGGCGGGAAGAGACCCAGTACTTC
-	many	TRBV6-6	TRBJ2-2	CASSRQTNTGELFF	TGTGCCAGCAGCCGACAGACCAACACCGGGGAGCTGTTTTTT
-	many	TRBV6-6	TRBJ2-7	CASTQRGEGPYEQYF	TGTGCCAGCACCCAACGAGGCGAAGGGCCCTACGAGCAGTACTTC
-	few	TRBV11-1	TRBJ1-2	CASSPRQANYGYTF	TGTGCCAGCAGCCCCCGACAGGCTAACTATGGCTACACCTTC
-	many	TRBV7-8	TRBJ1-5	CASSYQQGPYSNQPQHF	TGTGCCAGCAGTTATCAACAGGGCCCTTATAGCAATCAGCCCCAGCATTTT
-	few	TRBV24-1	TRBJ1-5	CATSGPYSNQPQHF	TGTGCCACCAGTGGCCCTTATAGCAATCAGCCCCAGCATTTT
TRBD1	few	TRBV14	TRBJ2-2	CASSSDRDNTGELFF	TGTGCCAGCAGCTCTGACAGGGACAACACCGGGGAGCTGTTTTTT
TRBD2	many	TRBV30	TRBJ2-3	CAWDTSGSGDTQYF	TGTGCCTGGGATACTAGCGGGAGTGGCGATACGCAGTATTTT
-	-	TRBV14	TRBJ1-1	CASTPSQAVNTEAFF	TGTGCCAGCACCCCCTCCCAAGCGGTGAACACTGAAGCTTTCTTT
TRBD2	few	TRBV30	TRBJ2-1	CAWSGEGLRLSYNEQFF	TGTGCCTGGAGTGGGGAGGGGCTCCGACTCTCCTACAATGAGCAGTTCTTC
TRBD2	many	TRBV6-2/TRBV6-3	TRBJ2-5	CASSNLAGIQETQYF	TGTGCCAGCAGTAACCTAGCGGGGATTCAAGAGACCCAGTACTTC
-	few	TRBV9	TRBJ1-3	CASSPTYPLISGNTIYF	TGTGCCAGCAGCCCAACGTACCCCCTGATCTCTGGAAACACCATATATTTT
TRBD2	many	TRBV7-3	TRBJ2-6	CASSQAGRAGANVLTF	TGTGCCAGCAGCCAGGCGGGGAGGGCTGGGGCCAACGTCCTGACTTTC
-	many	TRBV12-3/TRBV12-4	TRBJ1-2	CASSLGGRGNGYTF	TGTGCCAGCAGTTTAGGGGGACGAGGGAATGGCTACACCTTC
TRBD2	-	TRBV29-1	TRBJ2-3	CSVDSEASGIITDTQYF	TGCAGCGTTGATTCAGAGGCTAGCGGTATTATAACAGATACGCAGTATTTT
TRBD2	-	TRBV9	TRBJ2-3	CASSSKGGGSMDTQYF	TGTGCCAGCAGCTCTAAAGGTGGCGGGAGTATGGATACGCAGTATTTT
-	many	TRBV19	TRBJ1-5	CASSPEVADGNQPQHF	TGTGCCAGTAGTCCCGAAGTCGCGGATGGCAATCAGCCCCAGCATTTT
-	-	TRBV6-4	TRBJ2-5	CASSDRHRELETQYF	TGTGCCAGCAGTGATAGGCACAGGGAGTTAGAGACCCAGTACTTC
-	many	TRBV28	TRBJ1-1	CASTLGNTEAFF	TGTGCCAGCACCTTGGGGAACACTGAAGCTTTCTTT
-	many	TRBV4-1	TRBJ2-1	CASSQFGVLEGDEQFF	TGCGCCAGCAGCCAGTTTGGGGTCCTCGAGGGTGATGAGCAGTTCTTC
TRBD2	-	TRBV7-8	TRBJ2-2	CASSLDLAGGHTGELFF	TGTGCCAGCAGCTTAGACCTAGCGGGAGGACACACCGGGGAGCTGTTTTTT
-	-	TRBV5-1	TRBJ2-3	CASSYRETSTDTQYF	TGCGCCAGCAGCTATCGGGAGACTAGCACAGATACGCAGTATTTT
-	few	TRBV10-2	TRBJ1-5	CASSEWASNQPQHF	TGCGCCAGCAGTGAGTGGGCTAGCAATCAGCCCCAGCATTTT
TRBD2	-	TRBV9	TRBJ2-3	CASSVGAGSADTQYF	TGTGCCAGCAGCGTTGGAGCGGGGTCAGCAGATACGCAGTATTTT
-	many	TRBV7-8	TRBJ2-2	CASSLDGTLLFTGELFF	TGTGCCAGCAGCTTAGATGGGACTCTCCTTTTCACCGGGGAGCTGTTTTTT
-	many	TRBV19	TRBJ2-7	CASSIAAASYEQYF	TGTGCCAGTAGTATAGCGGCGGCCTCCTACGAGCAGTACTTC
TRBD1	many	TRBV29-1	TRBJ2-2	CSVEDRTGAPGTGELFF	TGCAGCGTTGAAGATAGGACAGGGGCCCCCGGGACCGGGGAGCTGTTTTTT
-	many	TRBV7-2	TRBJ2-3	CASSLIAQDTQYF	TGTGCCAGCAGCTTAATAGCGCAAGATACGCAGTATTTT
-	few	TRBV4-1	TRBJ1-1	CASSQEEGRRRDTEAFF	TGCGCCAGCAGCCAAGAAGAAGGGAGAAGGAGGGACACTGAAGCTTTCTTT
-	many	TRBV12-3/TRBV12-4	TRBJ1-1	CASRAGMNTEAFF	TGTGCCAGCAGGGCTGGGATGAACACTGAAGCTTTCTTT
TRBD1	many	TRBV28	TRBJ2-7	CASTFHPGQAAYEQYF	TGTGCCAGCACCTTCCATCCGGGACAGGCCGCCTACGAGCAGTACTTC
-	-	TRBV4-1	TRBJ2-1	CASSRGGGVRRNEQLF	TGCGCCAGCAGCCGAGGGGGGGGCGTAAGGAGAAATGAGCAGCTCTTC
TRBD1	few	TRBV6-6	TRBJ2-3	CASSYPGTGKTDTQYF	TGTGCCAGCAGTTACCCCGGGACAGGGAAGACAGATACGCAGTATTTT
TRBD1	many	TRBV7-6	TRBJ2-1	CASSLGQGTEQFF	TGTGCCAGCAGCTTGGGACAGGGAACTGAGCAGTTCTTC
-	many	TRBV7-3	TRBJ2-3	CASSYDTDTQYF	TGTGCCAGCAGCTACGACACAGATACGCAGTATTTT
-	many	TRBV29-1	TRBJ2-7	CSVEMGRPYEQYF	TGCAGCGTGGAAATGGGACGGCCCTACGAGCAGTACTTC
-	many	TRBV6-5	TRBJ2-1	CASSYSSRVEQFF	TGTGCCAGCAGTTACTCATCACGCGTTGAGCAGTTCTTC
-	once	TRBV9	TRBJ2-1	CASSPGGVGNEQFF	TGTGCCAGCAGCCCAGGAGGGGTAGGGAATGAGCAGTTCTTC
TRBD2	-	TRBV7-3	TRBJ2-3	CASSLLAADATQYF	TGTGCCAGCAGCCTGCTAGCGGCTGACGCTACGCAGTATTTT
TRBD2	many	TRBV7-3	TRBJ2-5	CASSSTGLAEETQYF	TGTGCCAGCAGCTCAACTGGACTAGCGGAAGAGACCCAGTACTTC
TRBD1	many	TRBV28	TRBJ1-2	CASSLMGQGEDGGYGYTF	TGTGCCAGCAGTTTAATGGGACAGGGGGAGGATGGAGGCTATGGCTACACCTTC
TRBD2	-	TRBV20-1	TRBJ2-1	CSARTPGLAGPEQFF	TGCAGTGCTAGAACACCGGGACTAGCGGGGCCCGAGCAGTTCTTC
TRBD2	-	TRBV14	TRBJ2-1	CASSRRGGRLNEQFF	TGTGCCAGCAGCCGTCGGGGCGGGAGGCTCAATGAGCAGTTCTTC
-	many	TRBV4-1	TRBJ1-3	CASSQEGGRLMGTIYF	TGCGCCAGCAGCCAAGAAGGAGGCCGCTTAATGGGCACCATATATTTT
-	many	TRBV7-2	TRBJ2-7	CASSPDLSSYEQYF	TGTGCCAGCAGCCCCGACCTGAGCTCCTACGAGCAGTACTTC
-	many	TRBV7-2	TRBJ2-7	CASSHPRQDISYEQYF	TGTGCCAGCAGCCATCCACGGCAGGATATTTCCTACGAGCAGTACTTC
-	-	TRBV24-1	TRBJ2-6	CATSDFSGANVLTF	TGTGCCACCAGTGATTTCTCAGGGGCCAACGTCCTGACTTTC
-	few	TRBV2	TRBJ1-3	CASKGFRGWENTIYF	TGTGCCAGCAAAGGCTTCAGGGGCTGGGAAAACACCATATATTTT
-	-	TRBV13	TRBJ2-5	CASSLRGMYQETQYF	TGTGCCAGCAGCCTGCGGGGCATGTACCAAGAGACCCAGTACTTC
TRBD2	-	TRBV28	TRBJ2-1	CASSPSGRAFEQFF	TGTGCCAGCAGTCCTAGCGGGAGGGCCTTTGAGCAGTTCTTC
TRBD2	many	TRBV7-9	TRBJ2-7	CASSLPPSGANYEQYF	TGTGCCAGCAGCTTGCCCCCTAGCGGGGCTAACTACGAGCAGTACTTC
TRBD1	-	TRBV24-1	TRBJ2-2	CATPRDRANREVTGELFF	TGTGCCACTCCCCGGGACAGGGCCAACCGCGAGGTGACCGGGGAGCTGTTTTTT
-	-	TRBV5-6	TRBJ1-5	CASSFGRVGINQPQHF	TGTGCCAGCAGCTTTGGGAGGGTAGGGATCAATCAGCCCCAGCATTTT
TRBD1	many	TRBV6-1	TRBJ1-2	CATLRTGPGYTF	TGTGCCACCCTTAGGACAGGCCCCGGCTACACCTTC
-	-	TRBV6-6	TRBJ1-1	CASSPNAGTEAFF	TGTGCCAGCAGTCCCAACGCAGGGACTGAAGCTTTCTTT